Listed below are T cell receptor beta chains from one sample, sequenced in a study of PD-1 blockade in classical Hodgkin lymphoma. Profiled with immunoSEQ multiplex PCR; TCRdb holds only in-frame clones, not every one. In the table there are 130,000 to 150,000 clones, about four fifths of which are singletons. Sequenced material: peripheral blood mononuclear cells (PBMCs), taken before the second cycle of nivolumab. These receptors were taken from a human donor with classical Hodgkin lymphoma. Both conserved end residues are part of each CDR3. D genes are given only for firm matches. Only part of the rows carry a size: once, few, many, or a class if the clone is expanded.

J gene: TRBJ2-1
clone size: .
V gene: TRBV5-4
D gene: .
CDR3 length: 15
CDR3 protein: CASSQGGANGNEQFF
CDR3 DNA: TGTGCCAGCTCCCAGGGGGGGGCCAACGGTAATGAGCAGTTCTTC

J gene: TRBJ2-7
clone size: .
V gene: TRBV5-5
D gene: .
CDR3 length: 15
CDR3 protein: CASSLASGAGWEQYF
CDR3 DNA: TGTGCCAGCAGCTTGGCCAGCGGTGCGGGGTGGGAGCAGTACTTC

J gene: TRBJ1-5
clone size: .
V gene: TRBV6-5
D gene: TRBD1
CDR3 length: 15
CDR3 protein: CASSPGQTSNQPQHF
CDR3 DNA: TGTGCCAGCAGCCCGGGACAGACCTCCAATCAGCCCCAGCATTTT

J gene: TRBJ1-5
clone size: .
V gene: TRBV5-1
D gene: .
CDR3 length: 14
CDR3 protein: CASSLEGGTQPQHF
CDR3 DNA: TGCGCCAGCAGCTTGGAAGGGGGGACTCAGCCCCAGCATTTT

J gene: TRBJ1-4
clone size: few
V gene: TRBV7-9
D gene: TRBD1
CDR3 length: 16
CDR3 protein: CASSPSSQGAGEKLFF
CDR3 DNA: TGTGCCAGCAGCCCTTCTTCACAGGGGGCGGGTGAAAAACTGTTTTTT

J gene: TRBJ1-1
clone size: once
V gene: TRBV7-8
D gene: .
CDR3 length: 15
CDR3 protein: CASSNPGFINTEAFF
CDR3 DNA: TGTGCCAGCAGCAATCCAGGTTTCATCAACACTGAAGCTTTCTTT

J gene: TRBJ1-5
clone size: .
V gene: TRBV6-5
D gene: .
CDR3 length: 12
CDR3 protein: CATRRRNQPQHF
CDR3 DNA: TGTGCCACACGACGGCGCAATCAGCCCCAGCATTTT

J gene: TRBJ2-7
clone size: .
V gene: TRBV10-2
D gene: .
CDR3 length: 11
CDR3 protein: CASSDLSEQYF
CDR3 DNA: TGCGCCAGCAGTGATTTGTCCGAGCAGTACTTC

J gene: TRBJ1-2
clone size: .
V gene: TRBV9
D gene: .
CDR3 length: 14
CDR3 protein: CASSETGLNYGYTF
CDR3 DNA: TGTGCCAGCAGCGAGACAGGCCTTAACTATGGCTACACCTTC

J gene: TRBJ2-2
clone size: .
V gene: TRBV6-5
D gene: .
CDR3 length: 14
CDR3 protein: CASIYRANTGELFF
CDR3 DNA: TGTGCCAGCATCTACAGGGCGAACACCGGGGAGCTGTTTTTT

J gene: TRBJ2-5
clone size: .
V gene: TRBV28
D gene: TRBD2
CDR3 length: 16
CDR3 protein: CASSPGTSGRAETQYF
CDR3 DNA: TGTGCCAGCAGTCCCGGGACTAGCGGGAGGGCGGAGACCCAGTACTTC

J gene: TRBJ1-5
clone size: .
V gene: TRBV6-6
D gene: TRBD1
CDR3 length: 14
CDR3 protein: CASSPRTGSQPQHF
CDR3 DNA: TGTGCCAGCAGTCCGAGGACAGGGAGTCAGCCCCAGCATTTT

J gene: TRBJ2-1
clone size: few
V gene: TRBV7-9
D gene: .
CDR3 length: 15
CDR3 protein: CASSLRQAAYNEQFF
CDR3 DNA: TGTGCCAGCAGCCTCCGACAGGCCGCCTACAATGAGCAGTTCTTC

J gene: TRBJ1-4
clone size: .
V gene: TRBV19
D gene: .
CDR3 length: 13
CDR3 protein: CASKDRPNEKLFF
CDR3 DNA: TGTGCCAGTAAGGACAGACCCAATGAAAAACTGTTTTTT

J gene: TRBJ2-1
clone size: once
V gene: TRBV30
D gene: .
CDR3 length: 11
CDR3 protein: CAWSALNEQFF
CDR3 DNA: TGTGCCTGGAGTGCTCTCAATGAGCAGTTCTTC

J gene: TRBJ2-7
clone size: .
V gene: TRBV27
D gene: TRBD2
CDR3 length: 14
CDR3 protein: CASSLSRLANEQYF
CDR3 DNA: TGTGCCAGCAGTTTATCGAGACTAGCGAACGAGCAGTACTTC

J gene: TRBJ1-2
clone size: .
V gene: TRBV6-1
D gene: TRBD1
CDR3 length: 17
CDR3 protein: CASSEDGQGPPNYGYTF
CDR3 DNA: TGTGCCAGCAGTGAGGACGGACAGGGACCACCCAACTATGGCTACACCTTC

J gene: TRBJ1-3
clone size: .
V gene: TRBV4-3
D gene: .
CDR3 length: 15
CDR3 protein: CASSQEGSSGNTIYF
CDR3 DNA: TGCGCCAGCAGCCAAGAGGGCAGCTCTGGAAACACCATATATTTT

J gene: TRBJ2-1
clone size: .
V gene: TRBV6-5
D gene: .
CDR3 length: 15
CDR3 protein: CASSYSPPSYNEQFF
CDR3 DNA: TGTGCCAGCAGTTATAGCCCACCTTCCTACAATGAGCAGTTCTTC

J gene: TRBJ2-7
clone size: .
V gene: TRBV10-3
D gene: TRBD2
CDR3 length: 12
CDR3 protein: CATGLARYEQYF
CDR3 DNA: TGTGCCACGGGACTAGCGCGCTACGAGCAGTACTTC

J gene: TRBJ1-1
clone size: .
V gene: TRBV18
D gene: TRBD1
CDR3 length: 14
CDR3 protein: CASSPDRGTPEAFF
CDR3 DNA: TGTGCCAGCTCACCAGACAGGGGAACCCCTGAAGCTTTCTTT

J gene: TRBJ1-2
clone size: .
V gene: TRBV30
D gene: .
CDR3 length: 14
CDR3 protein: CAWRIGPRGYGYTF
CDR3 DNA: TGTGCCTGGAGGATCGGACCGCGCGGCTATGGCTACACCTTC

J gene: TRBJ1-2
clone size: .
V gene: TRBV6-6
D gene: TRBD1
CDR3 length: 12
CDR3 protein: CATGTGPYGYTF
CDR3 DNA: TGTGCCACCGGGACAGGTCCCTATGGCTACACCTTC

J gene: TRBJ1-2
clone size: .
V gene: TRBV6-1
D gene: .
CDR3 length: 15
CDR3 protein: CASSERPGTNYGYTF
CDR3 DNA: TGTGCCAGCAGTGAACGGCCGGGGACTAACTATGGCTACACCTTC

J gene: TRBJ2-7
clone size: .
V gene: TRBV6-6
D gene: .
CDR3 length: 15
CDR3 protein: CASSYSWEPPYEQYF
CDR3 DNA: TGTGCCAGCAGTTACTCGTGGGAGCCCCCCTACGAGCAGTACTTC

J gene: TRBJ2-2
clone size: once
V gene: TRBV7-2
D gene: TRBD2
CDR3 length: 17
CDR3 protein: CASSLEVTSGSTGELFF
CDR3 DNA: TGTGCCAGCAGCTTAGAGGTGACTAGCGGGAGCACCGGGGAGCTGTTTTTT

J gene: TRBJ2-3
clone size: .
V gene: TRBV14
D gene: TRBD1
CDR3 length: 13
CDR3 protein: CASTDRVPDTQYF
CDR3 DNA: TGTGCCAGCACGGACAGGGTCCCAGATACGCAGTATTTT

J gene: TRBJ1-2
clone size: .
V gene: TRBV5-1
D gene: .
CDR3 length: 15
CDR3 protein: CASSLAGPGFYGYTF
CDR3 DNA: TGCGCCAGCAGCTTGGCTGGGCCTGGCTTCTATGGCTACACCTTC

J gene: TRBJ2-2
clone size: .
V gene: TRBV11-2
D gene: TRBD2
CDR3 length: 11
CDR3 protein: CAWGGTGELFF
CDR3 DNA: TGTGCCTGGGGGGGCACCGGGGAGCTGTTTTTT

J gene: TRBJ1-1
clone size: .
V gene: TRBV19
D gene: TRBD1
CDR3 length: 14
CDR3 protein: CASIRRTGDTEAFF
CDR3 DNA: TGTGCCAGTATTCGACGGACAGGGGATACTGAAGCTTTCTTT

J gene: TRBJ2-1
clone size: .
V gene: TRBV7-2
D gene: TRBD2
CDR3 length: 13
CDR3 protein: CASSSGTSLEQFF
CDR3 DNA: TGTGCCAGCAGCTCAGGGACTAGCCTTGAGCAGTTCTTC

J gene: TRBJ2-4
clone size: .
V gene: TRBV18
D gene: TRBD1
CDR3 length: 16
CDR3 protein: CASSPGDRGTKNIQYF
CDR3 DNA: TGTGCCAGCTCCCCAGGGGACAGGGGGACCAAAAACATTCAGTACTTC

J gene: TRBJ2-2
clone size: .
V gene: TRBV5-1
D gene: TRBD1
CDR3 length: 16
CDR3 protein: CASRPPGQGLGGELFF
CDR3 DNA: TGCGCCAGCCGGCCCCCGGGACAGGGTTTAGGCGGGGAGCTGTTTTTT

J gene: TRBJ1-4
clone size: .
V gene: TRBV7-9
D gene: TRBD1
CDR3 length: 14
CDR3 protein: CASSLGQGNEKLFF
CDR3 DNA: TGTGCCAGCAGCCTGGGACAGGGGAATGAAAAACTGTTTTTT

J gene: TRBJ1-2
clone size: few
V gene: TRBV7-9
D gene: TRBD1
CDR3 length: 13
CDR3 protein: CASSPGQAYGYTF
CDR3 DNA: TGTGCCAGCAGTCCGGGACAGGCCTATGGCTACACCTTC

J gene: TRBJ1-1
clone size: .
V gene: TRBV29-1
D gene: .
CDR3 length: 12
CDR3 protein: CSVEFQNTEAFF
CDR3 DNA: TGCAGCGTTGAATTCCAGAACACTGAAGCTTTCTTT

J gene: TRBJ2-1
clone size: .
V gene: TRBV7-9
D gene: .
CDR3 length: 14
CDR3 protein: CASSATMGHNEQFF
CDR3 DNA: TGTGCCAGCAGCGCTACTATGGGCCACAATGAGCAGTTCTTC

J gene: TRBJ2-5
clone size: .
V gene: TRBV13
D gene: TRBD2
CDR3 length: 15
CDR3 protein: CASSLSAGGQETQYF
CDR3 DNA: TGTGCCAGCAGCTTATCTGCGGGAGGACAAGAGACCCAGTACTTC

J gene: TRBJ1-4
clone size: .
V gene: TRBV19
D gene: .
CDR3 length: 15
CDR3 protein: CASSSGPSTNEKLFF
CDR3 DNA: TGTGCCAGTAGCTCGGGACCATCAACTAATGAAAAACTGTTTTTT

J gene: TRBJ1-4
clone size: many
V gene: TRBV27
D gene: .
CDR3 length: 14
CDR3 protein: CASSLSGLNEKLFF
CDR3 DNA: TGTGCCAGCAGTCTGAGTGGGCTTAATGAAAAACTGTTTTTT

J gene: TRBJ1-3
clone size: .
V gene: TRBV5-4
D gene: .
CDR3 length: 15
CDR3 protein: CASSPGQTSGNTIYF
CDR3 DNA: TGTGCCAGCAGCCCCGGACAGACCTCTGGAAACACCATATATTTT

J gene: TRBJ2-3
clone size: .
V gene: TRBV7-9
D gene: TRBD1
CDR3 length: 16
CDR3 protein: CASSLANRGFSDTQYF
CDR3 DNA: TGTGCCAGCAGCTTAGCGAACAGGGGGTTTTCAGATACGCAGTATTTT

J gene: TRBJ1-5
clone size: .
V gene: TRBV18
D gene: TRBD1
CDR3 length: 14
CDR3 protein: CASSPRQGDQPQHF
CDR3 DNA: TGTGCCAGCTCACCTAGACAGGGAGATCAGCCCCAGCATTTT

J gene: TRBJ2-2
clone size: .
V gene: TRBV7-8
D gene: .
CDR3 length: 19
CDR3 protein: CASSLSGSVTSPNTGELFF
CDR3 DNA: TGTGCCAGCAGCTTATCGGGGTCCGTTACTAGTCCGAACACCGGGGAGCTGTTTTTT

J gene: TRBJ2-1
clone size: few
V gene: TRBV29-1
D gene: .
CDR3 length: 14
CDR3 protein: CSVGDGTDYNEQFF
CDR3 DNA: TGCAGCGTTGGAGATGGGACGGACTACAATGAGCAGTTCTTC

J gene: TRBJ2-7
clone size: .
V gene: TRBV28
D gene: TRBD1
CDR3 length: 12
CDR3 protein: CASSRQGWEQYF
CDR3 DNA: TGTGCCAGCAGTAGACAGGGGTGGGAGCAGTACTTC

J gene: TRBJ2-7
clone size: .
V gene: TRBV19
D gene: .
CDR3 length: 13
CDR3 protein: CASRMTGTNEQYF
CDR3 DNA: TGTGCCAGTAGGATGACAGGTACTAACGAGCAGTACTTC

J gene: TRBJ2-2
clone size: .
V gene: TRBV27
D gene: .
CDR3 length: 10
CDR3 protein: CASSSRELFF
CDR3 DNA: TGTGCCAGCAGTTCAAGGGAGCTGTTTTTT

J gene: TRBJ2-7
clone size: few
V gene: TRBV19
D gene: TRBD2
CDR3 length: 15
CDR3 protein: CASSIGTSGTYEQYF
CDR3 DNA: TGTGCCAGTAGTATAGGGACTAGCGGAACCTACGAGCAGTACTTC

J gene: TRBJ1-5
clone size: .
V gene: TRBV7-9
D gene: .
CDR3 length: 15
CDR3 protein: CASSATGGAQQPQHF
CDR3 DNA: TGTGCCAGCAGCGCCACGGGAGGGGCCCAGCAGCCCCAGCATTTT

J gene: TRBJ2-7
clone size: .
V gene: TRBV4-2
D gene: .
CDR3 length: 13
CDR3 protein: CASSQMGGPQQYF
CDR3 DNA: TGTGCCAGCAGCCAAATGGGGGGGCCTCAGCAGTACTTC